A selection of T cell receptor beta chains follows, all from one sample in a study of vaccination and CD4 T cells after COVID-19. Their target antigens are unknown. TCRdb analysed the PCR reads with MiXCR anew, one entry per CDR3 protein. The profile shows more than 14,000 distinct CDR3 sequences, almost 50% of them singletons. This specimen consisted of cultured CD4+ T cells from blood, obtained after SARS-CoV-2 vaccination. Receptors originate from a human donor with COVID-19. Both conserved end residues are part of each CDR3. A D gene is named only where the DNA matches it firmly. Part of the rows lack a size; the others show once, few, many or a class for expanded clones.

>TRBV6-1|-|-|TRBJ1-5
TGTGCCAGCCGACAGGCGAGTCAGCCCCAGCATTTT
CASRQASQPQHF
>TRBV6-2/TRBV6-3|-|TRBD1|TRBJ1-5
TGTGCCACCAGTTCGGCGACAGGGGCGACGCAGCCCCAGCATTTT
CATSSATGATQPQHF
>TRBV6-1|few|-|TRBJ1-5
TGTGCCAGCAGAAGACAGAGGAATCAGCCCCAGCATTTT
CASRRQRNQPQHF
>TRBV7-6|few|TRBD2|TRBJ2-3
TGTGCCAGCAGTAACCCCTTAGGGCGGGGGAGCACAGATACGCAGTATTTT
CASSNPLGRGSTDTQYF
>TRBV6-1|-|-|TRBJ1-5
TGTGCCAGCAGTGCCCCGGGGGCGATACCCCAGCATTTT
CASSAPGAIPQHF
>TRBV7-9|-|-|TRBJ2-7
TGTGCCAGCAGCTTAGTGGGAGAGCAGTACTTC
CASSLVGEQYF
>TRBV7-9|-|-|TRBJ2-3
TGTGCCAGCAGCTTAGTTGTCCTGGGCACAGATACGCAGTATTTT
CASSLVVLGTDTQYF
>TRBV7-2|-|TRBD2|TRBJ2-2
TGTGCCAGCAGCCTAATCAGCGGGGGGAAGTCCGGGGAGCTGTTTTTT
CASSLISGGKSGELFF
>TRBV5-1|-|-|TRBJ1-2
TGCGCCAGCAGCTTGGAAGGGGGCTATGGCTACACCTTC
CASSLEGGYGYTF
>TRBV24-1|-|TRBD2|TRBJ2-2
TGTGCCACCAGTGATGGACTAGCGGGGGGTCCGAACACCGGGGAGCTGTTTTTT
CATSDGLAGGPNTGELFF
>TRBV7-6|-|TRBD1|TRBJ2-7
TGTGCCAGCAGCTCAAATCCGGGACAGGGGGCGCGCGAGCAGTACTTC
CASSSNPGQGAREQYF
>TRBV12-3/TRBV12-4|once|TRBD1|TRBJ1-5
TGTGCCAGCAGTCCAGGGGGGGGGACGCCCCAGCATTTT
CASSPGGGTPQHF
>TRBV19|-|-|TRBJ1-5
TGTGCCACTGACAGCGCCAATCAGCCCCAGCATTTT
CATDSANQPQHF
>TRBV20-1|-|-|TRBJ2-5
TGCAGTGCTAGGTCCAAAGACTGGCCGCCCCATGAGACCCAGTACTTC
CSARSKDWPPHETQYF
>TRBV6-1|-|-|TRBJ1-5
TGTGCCAGCAGAGCTCACGTACAGGGTCAGCCCCAGCATTTT
CASRAHVQGQPQHF
>TRBV5-1|-|-|TRBJ1-1
TGCGCCAGCCGCCCCTCGACAGGGAACACTGAAGCTTTCTTT
CASRPSTGNTEAFF
>TRBV20-1|-|TRBD1|TRBJ1-6
TGCAGTGCTAGACGGCTCGGGACAGGGGTTTCACCCCTCCACTTT
CSARRLGTGVSPLHF
>TRBV6-5|-|TRBD1|TRBJ1-5
TGTGCCAGCAGTTACGGAAGCAGGGGGCGCAGGCAGCCCCAGCATTTT
CASSYGSRGRRQPQHF
>TRBV19|once|-|TRBJ1-1
TGTGCCAGTAGTATGGCGCTGAACACTGAAGCTTTCTTT
CASSMALNTEAFF
>TRBV6-1|few|-|TRBJ2-7
TGTGCCAGCGCCGACCCGACCTATGGGTCCTACGAGCAGTACTTC
CASADPTYGSYEQYF
>TRBV6-5|-|-|TRBJ2-7
TGTGCCAGCAGTTCCCATGTAGTGGGGGGCTACGACGAGCAGTACTTC
CASSSHVVGGYDEQYF
>TRBV5-5|-|TRBD1|TRBJ1-6
TGTGCCAGCAGCTTGGGGACAGGGGCTAGCTCCTATAATTCACCCCTCCACTTT
CASSLGTGASSYNSPLHF
>TRBV10-3|-|-|TRBJ1-1
TGTGCCATCAGTGGGTATATACCGGGGGACACTGAAGCTTTCTTT
CAISGYIPGDTEAFF
>TRBV20-1|few|-|TRBJ1-5
TGCAGTGCTAGAGAGGGGTCAGGGAGGCAGCCCCAGCATTTT
CSAREGSGRQPQHF
>TRBV5-1|-|-|TRBJ2-1
TGCGCCAGCAGCGCCGGGACGAACCCCGCGAATGAGCAGTTCTTC
CASSAGTNPANEQFF
>TRBV20-1|-|-|TRBJ2-7
TGCAGTGCTAGTACTGGGAACAGCGCTTCGGACGAGCAGTACTTC
CSASTGNSASDEQYF
>TRBV6-2/TRBV6-3|few|-|TRBJ1-5
TGTGCCAGCACCCCAGGGAACAATCAGCCCCAGCATTTT
CASTPGNNQPQHF
>TRBV20-1|few|-|TRBJ2-2
TGCAGTGCTTCGGGGGAATTCGGGACCGGGGAGCTGTTTTTT
CSASGEFGTGELFF
>TRBV12-3/TRBV12-4|-|-|TRBJ1-2
TGTGCCAGCAGTTTCTCCCAGGGGGGCTACACCTTC
CASSFSQGGYTF
>TRBV19|-|TRBD2|TRBJ2-3
TGTGCCAGTAATCCCGGACTAGCGGGGGGGGGCACAGATACGCAGTATTTT
CASNPGLAGGGTDTQYF
>TRBV6-1|-|-|TRBJ1-5
TGTGCCGCCGAGAGCGGGAGCAATCAGCCCCAGCATTTT
CAAESGSNQPQHF
>TRBV20-1|few|-|TRBJ2-5
TGCAGTGCTAGTAACTCCGAGACCCAGTACTTC
CSASNSETQYF
>TRBV27|-|-|TRBJ1-1
TGTGCCAACCCAGGACGAGGCACTGAAGCTTTCTTT
CANPGRGTEAFF
>TRBV20-1|once|-|TRBJ1-6
TGCAGTGCCGGGGGGGGTGGGAAGTCACCCCTCCACTTT
CSAGGGGKSPLHF
>TRBV5-1|-|-|TRBJ1-2
TGCGCCAGCAGCTTGGAAGGGACTAAGGGCTACACCTTC
CASSLEGTKGYTF
>TRBV11-3|few|TRBD2|TRBJ2-5
TGTGCCAGCTCAGGACTAGCGGGGAAGACCCAGTACTTC
CASSGLAGKTQYF
>TRBV20-1|-|TRBD2|TRBJ2-5
TGCAGTGCCAGCACCCTAGCGGGGGGGCGGGTTGATCAAGAGACCCAGTACTTC
CSASTLAGGRVDQETQYF
>TRBV6-1|-|-|TRBJ2-1
TGTGCCAGCAGTGAAGGGGGGGTCAGGAGGCCACGGGCAGATAATGAGCAGTTCTTC
CASSEGGVRRPRADNEQFF
>TRBV10-1|once|-|TRBJ2-3
TGCGCCAGCAGTGAGTCCTTAACCACAGATACGCAGTATTTT
CASSESLTTDTQYF
>TRBV10-3|-|TRBD1|TRBJ1-2
TGTGCCATCAGCCCTCCTGACAGGGTCTATGGCTACACCTTC
CAISPPDRVYGYTF
>TRBV20-1|few|-|TRBJ1-1
TGCAGTGCTCGTACAGGGTCCGCGTGGGGCACTGAAGCTTTCTTT
CSARTGSAWGTEAFF
>TRBV27|-|-|TRBJ2-7
TGTGCCAGCAGCCCCCCCGCGGGGGCCTCCTACGAGCAGTACTTC
CASSPPAGASYEQYF
>TRBV6-2/TRBV6-3|-|-|TRBJ2-7
TGTGCCAGCAGTTCTCGGGGGCTCGAGCAGTACTTC
CASSSRGLEQYF
>TRBV10-2|few|-|TRBJ1-2
TGCGCCAGCAGTGGCCCTAATACTAACTATGGCTACACCTTC
CASSGPNTNYGYTF
>TRBV7-2|few|TRBD2|TRBJ2-2
TGTGCCAGCAGCTTGGGACTAGCGGGGGGGCTGAACACCGGGGAGCTGTTTTTT
CASSLGLAGGLNTGELFF
>TRBV19|-|-|TRBJ2-7
TGTGCCAGTAGCGTGGAGCCCTCCTACGAGCAGTACTTC
CASSVEPSYEQYF
>TRBV6-2/TRBV6-3|-|TRBD1|TRBJ2-7
TGTGCCAGCAGTGCACTCCCGACAGGGTACGAGCAGTACTTC
CASSALPTGYEQYF
>TRBV12-3/TRBV12-4|-|-|TRBJ2-5
TGTGCCAGCAGTTTTTGGGAGGGACAGAGACAAGAGACCCAGTACTTC
CASSFWEGQRQETQYF
>TRBV20-1|-|TRBD1|TRBJ1-3
TGCAGTCCTTTAAAAGCCGGGACAGGGGGAAACACCATATATTTT
CSPLKAGTGGNTIYF
>TRBV4-2|-|TRBD2|TRBJ2-7
TGTGCCAGCAGCCAAGGACCGGGACTAGCGGGGTACGAGCAGTACTTC
CASSQGPGLAGYEQYF
>TRBV12-3/TRBV12-4|-|-|TRBJ1-5
TGTGCCAGCAGTTCAGACAGTATTGGTCAGCCCCAGCATTTT
CASSSDSIGQPQHF
>TRBV7-2|-|-|TRBJ2-3
TGTGCCAGCAGCTTAGGGGAAAAGGGTTCTGGTTCAGATACGCAGTATTTT
CASSLGEKGSGSDTQYF
>TRBV11-3|few|-|TRBJ1-6
TGTGCCAGCAGCTTACAGGGGTCACCCCTCCACTTT
CASSLQGSPLHF
>TRBV20-1|-|TRBD1|TRBJ2-7
TGCAGTGCTAGCGGAATAAGGGGGCCAGGGACCTACGAGCAGTACTTC
CSASGIRGPGTYEQYF
>TRBV21-1|-|-|TRBJ2-1
TGTGCCAGCAGCAAATTCTGGGCGGGGGGGAAACTTAGGGATGAGCAGTTCTTC
CASSKFWAGGKLRDEQFF
>TRBV6-1|-|TRBD1|TRBJ1-2
TGTGCCAGCAGTGAAGACAGGGGAAACTATGGCTACACCTTC
CASSEDRGNYGYTF
>TRBV5-5|-|-|TRBJ2-7
TGTGCCAGCAGCTTGTGGGGGAGTCTGCTGGAGCAGTACTTC
CASSLWGSLLEQYF
>TRBV6-1|-|-|TRBJ1-3
TGTGCCAGCCACGCAGGCACAGGTTACTCTGGAAACACCATATATTTT
CASHAGTGYSGNTIYF
>TRBV20-1|-|TRBD2|TRBJ2-3
TGCAGTGCTAGACGGCGGGAGCCCACAGATACGCAGTATTTT
CSARRREPTDTQYF
>TRBV4-2|-|TRBD2|TRBJ2-5
TGTGCCAGCAGCCAAAATGGGGGGGGACGGGCAAGCCAAGAGACCCAGTACTTC
CASSQNGGGRASQETQYF